Here is one T cell receptor (beta chain) with its context. Antigen: not known. This specimen includes other DNA sequences encoding the same CDR3. The germline V and J ends were trimmed by 0 bases and 1 base, with 7 bases remaining between them. The CDR3 runs 14 residues. CDR1 is SGHNT and CDR2 is YYREEE in the germline V gene (reference sequence). The PCR had 60 Vbeta and 13 Jbeta primers. Method: immunoSEQ multiplex PCR; TCRdb's copy keeps in-frame clones and lacks some. This sample has approximately 76,000 clones, with roughly 64% found just once. This specimen comes from a study of cytomegalovirus exposure and HLA in healthy donors. Study at large: A prior study identified some 100 million unique TCR beta sequences from 200 million or so T cells. Study outcomes and limitations: By HLA locus, TCR association rates varied in a later analysis, with DRB1 showing the most and HLA-C the fewest.

The chain recombines TRBV5-4 with TRBJ1-1; D is unclear. The sequenced sample was PBMCs. The sequence came from a man aged 25-45 years in good health and CMV-seropositive. Written as DNA, the CDR3 is TGTGCCAGCAGCTTGGAACAGAAGAACACTGAAGCTTTCTTT. It encodes CASSLEQKNTEAFF. Combining the CDR3 with reference TRBV5-4 and TRBJ1-1 gives the whole variable domain ETGVTQSPTHLIKTRGQQVTLRCSSQSGHNTVSWYQQALGQGPQFIFQYYREEENGRGNFPPRFSGLQFPNYSSELNVNALELDDSALYLCASSLEQKNTEAFFGQGTRLTVV.